A selection of T cell receptor beta chains follows, all from one sample in a study of blood T cell repertoires in COVID-19. Sequenced by immunoSEQ multiplex PCR; TCRdb stores in-frame clones only, minus some. The data hold about 150,000 clones, with 70% to 90% observed a single time. Input material: peripheral blood. Receptors originate from a woman aged 60-75 years with COVID-19, enrolled during active disease. CDR3s include the opening cysteine and the closing phenylalanine or tryptophan. The order of the fields is V gene, J gene, CDR3 protein.

TRBV18	TRBJ1-2	CASSPYRERNYGYTF
TRBV5-5	TRBJ2-3	CASSLAIPSTDTQYF
TRBV29-1	TRBJ1-2	CSVIFDRYYGYTF
TRBV3-1/TRBV3-2	TRBJ1-6	CASSHKGAKNSPLHF
TRBV7-3	TRBJ1-5	CASSLGGDGQPQHF
TRBV10-1	TRBJ1-6	CASNRQISSYNSPLHF
TRBV15	TRBJ1-1	CATSRDWAGLNTEAFF
TRBV29-1	TRBJ1-1	CSGGQAEAFF
TRBV6-6	TRBJ1-1	CASSRKATGDGTEAFF
TRBV7-9	TRBJ1-1	CASRAGNTEAFF
TRBV7-3	TRBJ2-3	CASSSTSRTVTDTQYF
TRBV11-3	TRBJ2-1	CASSLDGSESDEQFF
TRBV6-5	TRBJ1-5	CASSLTVSNQPQHF
TRBV30	TRBJ1-3	CAYRRGSGNTIYF
TRBV5-6	TRBJ1-1	CASSFIPGKTEAFF
TRBV19	TRBJ2-7	CASSPGTVAYEQYF
TRBV6-5	TRBJ1-3	CASSYSTGWSGNTIYF
TRBV5-1	TRBJ1-1	CASSPQGDTEAFF
TRBV10-2	TRBJ2-5	CASSERPSGETQYF
TRBV6-5	TRBJ2-1	CASRAGTSGRNEQFF
TRBV19	TRBJ2-5	CASSMRLAGVETQYF
TRBV10-2	TRBJ1-1	CASSPQNTEAFF
TRBV13	TRBJ1-6	CASTKGGSSYNSPLHF
TRBV6-5	TRBJ2-5	CASSSTRGETQYF
TRBV11-2	TRBJ2-5	CASSLGGVETQYF
TRBV3-1/TRBV3-2	TRBJ1-1	CASSLRRVNSEAFF
TRBV2	TRBJ1-2	CASSEGANYGYTF
TRBV2	TRBJ2-1	CASSEVGAGGNEQFF
TRBV5-1	TRBJ1-3	CASSLDVQGGFNTIYF
TRBV30	TRBJ2-3	CAWSVQTGVGDTQYF
TRBV19	TRBJ1-5	CASSFSNQPQHF
TRBV19	TRBJ1-5	CASRETGVRQPQHF
TRBV7-6	TRBJ2-5	CASSLDSGVGETQYF
TRBV10-1	TRBJ2-5	CASSESSGSRKTQYF
TRBV2	TRBJ2-7	CASRKIGTRDEQYF
TRBV6-5	TRBJ1-3	CASSYGGAGGNTIYF
TRBV18	TRBJ2-1	CASSPPSRLSSYNEQFF
TRBV11-3	TRBJ2-1	CASSSRDSYNEQFF
TRBV10-3	TRBJ2-1	CAIRSGGLAGNNEQFF
TRBV5-1	TRBJ2-1	CASSYTSGAPNNEQFF
TRBV10-2	TRBJ1-1	CASSVQGPNTEAFF
TRBV4-1	TRBJ1-5	CASSPIFTGNQPQHF
TRBV7-3	TRBJ1-5	CASSLTAGQPQHF
TRBV5-1	TRBJ2-1	CASSLPRGTYNEQFF
TRBV24-1	TRBJ1-2	CATRGDSGGYTF
TRBV11-1	TRBJ2-3	CASSLRRGGTDTQYF
TRBV19	TRBJ1-6	CASSMRRQRAISYNSPLHF
TRBV18	TRBJ1-1	CASSPETRVPGTEAFF
TRBV4-1	TRBJ2-2	CASSQEGRGTGELFF
TRBV9	TRBJ2-1	CASSMGGASGSPVNEQFF
TRBV6-5	TRBJ2-3	CASNTDTDTQYF
TRBV5-4	TRBJ2-7	CASRRRDSRKEQYF
TRBV5-5	TRBJ1-1	CASSLGRFTEAFF